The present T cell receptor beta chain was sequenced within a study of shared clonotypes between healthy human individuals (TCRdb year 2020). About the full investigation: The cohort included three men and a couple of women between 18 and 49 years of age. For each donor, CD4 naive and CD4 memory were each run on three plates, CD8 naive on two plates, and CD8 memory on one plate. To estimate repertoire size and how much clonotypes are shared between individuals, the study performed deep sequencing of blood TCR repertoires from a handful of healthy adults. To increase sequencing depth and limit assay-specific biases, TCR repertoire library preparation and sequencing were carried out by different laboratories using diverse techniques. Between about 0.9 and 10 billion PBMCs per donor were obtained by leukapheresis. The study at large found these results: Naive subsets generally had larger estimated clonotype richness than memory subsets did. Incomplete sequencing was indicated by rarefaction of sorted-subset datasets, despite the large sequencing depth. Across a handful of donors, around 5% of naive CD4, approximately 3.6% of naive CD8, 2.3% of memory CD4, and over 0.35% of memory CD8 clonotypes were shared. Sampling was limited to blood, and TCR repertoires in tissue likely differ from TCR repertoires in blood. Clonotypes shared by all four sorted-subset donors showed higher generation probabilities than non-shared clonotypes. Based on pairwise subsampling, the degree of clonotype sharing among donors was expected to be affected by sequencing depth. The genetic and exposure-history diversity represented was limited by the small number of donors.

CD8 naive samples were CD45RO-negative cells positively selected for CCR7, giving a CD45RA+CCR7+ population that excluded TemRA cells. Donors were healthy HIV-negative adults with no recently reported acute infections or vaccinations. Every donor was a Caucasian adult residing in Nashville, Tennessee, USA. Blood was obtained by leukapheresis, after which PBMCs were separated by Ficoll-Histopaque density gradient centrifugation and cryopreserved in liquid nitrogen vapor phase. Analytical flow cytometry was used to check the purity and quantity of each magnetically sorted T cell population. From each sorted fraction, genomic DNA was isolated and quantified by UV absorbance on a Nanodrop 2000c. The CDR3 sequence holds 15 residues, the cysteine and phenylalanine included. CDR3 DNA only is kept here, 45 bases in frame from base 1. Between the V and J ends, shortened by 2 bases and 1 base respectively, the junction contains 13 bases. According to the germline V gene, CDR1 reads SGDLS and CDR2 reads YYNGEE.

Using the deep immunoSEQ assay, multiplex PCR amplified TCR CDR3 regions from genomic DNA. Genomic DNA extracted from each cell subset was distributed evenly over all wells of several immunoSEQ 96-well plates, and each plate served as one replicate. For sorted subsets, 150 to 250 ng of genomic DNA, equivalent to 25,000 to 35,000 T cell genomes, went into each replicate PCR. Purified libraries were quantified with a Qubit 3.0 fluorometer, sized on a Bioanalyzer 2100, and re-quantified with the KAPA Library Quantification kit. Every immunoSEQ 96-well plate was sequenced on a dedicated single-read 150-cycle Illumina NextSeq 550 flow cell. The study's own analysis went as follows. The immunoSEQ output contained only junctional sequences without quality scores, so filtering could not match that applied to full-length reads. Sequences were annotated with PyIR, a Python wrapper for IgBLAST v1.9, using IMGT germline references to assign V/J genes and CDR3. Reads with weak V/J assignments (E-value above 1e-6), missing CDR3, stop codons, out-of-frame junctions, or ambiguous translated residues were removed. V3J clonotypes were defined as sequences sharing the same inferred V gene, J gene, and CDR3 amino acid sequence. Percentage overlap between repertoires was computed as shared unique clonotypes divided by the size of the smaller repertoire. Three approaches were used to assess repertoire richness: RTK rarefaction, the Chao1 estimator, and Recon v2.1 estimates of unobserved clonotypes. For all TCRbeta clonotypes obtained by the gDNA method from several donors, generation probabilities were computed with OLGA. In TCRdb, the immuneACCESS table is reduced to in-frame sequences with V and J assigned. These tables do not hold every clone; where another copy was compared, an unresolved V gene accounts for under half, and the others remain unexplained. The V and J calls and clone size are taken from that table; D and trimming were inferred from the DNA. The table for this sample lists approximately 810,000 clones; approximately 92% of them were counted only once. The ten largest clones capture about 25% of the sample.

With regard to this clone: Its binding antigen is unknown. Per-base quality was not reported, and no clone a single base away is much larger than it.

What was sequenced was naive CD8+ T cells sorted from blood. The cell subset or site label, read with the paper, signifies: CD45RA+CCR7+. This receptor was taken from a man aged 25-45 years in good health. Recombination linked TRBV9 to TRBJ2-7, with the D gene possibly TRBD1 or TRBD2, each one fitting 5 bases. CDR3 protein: CASSVGVKGSYEQYF. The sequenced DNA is TGTGCCAGCAGCGTGGGAGTAAAGGGGTCCTACGAGCAGTACTTC.